These T cell receptor beta chains were read from a single sample in a study of T-cell memory formation after mild COVID-19. MiXCR, applied by TCRdb to the 5' RACE reads, yields one record per CDR3 protein. The repertoire consists of about 57,000 distinct CDR3 sequences, with more than 10% occurring once and the leading ten covering about 22%. Sequenced: PBMCs or a T cell subset sorted from them (not recorded which). The receptors derive from a man in his late teens or twenties who had mild COVID-19 (a few samples of this study predate the infection). Cell type and time point are not known. CDR3s include the opening cysteine and the closing phenylalanine or tryptophan. A D gene is named only where the DNA matches it firmly. The listing skips clone size in some rows; elsewhere it reads once, few, many or a size class.

V gene: TRBV20-1
J gene: TRBJ2-7
clone size: many
D gene: -
CDR3 DNA: TGCAGTGCTAGAGCCCCCCAGAGCTCCTACGAGCAGTACTTC
CDR3 protein: CSARAPQSSYEQYF

V gene: TRBV3-1
J gene: TRBJ1-5
clone size: once
D gene: -
CDR3 DNA: TGTGCCAGCAGCCAGTCTAGTGGCAATCAGCCCCAGCATTTT
CDR3 protein: CASSQSSGNQPQHF

V gene: TRBV25-1
J gene: TRBJ2-1
clone size: -
D gene: -
CDR3 DNA: TGTGCCAGTGGCGGCGTCCGGGGGCAGTTCTTC
CDR3 protein: CASGGVRGQFF

V gene: TRBV5-1
J gene: TRBJ2-5
clone size: -
D gene: TRBD2
CDR3 DNA: TGCGCCAGCAGCTTGGGAGGACTAGCTATCCAAGAGACCCAGTACTTC
CDR3 protein: CASSLGGLAIQETQYF

V gene: TRBV24-1
J gene: TRBJ1-2
clone size: few
D gene: -
CDR3 DNA: TGTGCCACCAGTGATTACGGAAACTATGGCTACACCTTC
CDR3 protein: CATSDYGNYGYTF

V gene: TRBV4-3
J gene: TRBJ1-5
clone size: many
D gene: -
CDR3 DNA: TGCGCCAGCAGCCAATTGCAGGGTAAACCCCAGCATTTT
CDR3 protein: CASSQLQGKPQHF

V gene: TRBV6-6
J gene: TRBJ1-1
clone size: -
D gene: -
CDR3 DNA: TGTGCCAGCAGTTACCAGCCAGGGGCGGCCACTGAAGCTTTCTTT
CDR3 protein: CASSYQPGAATEAFF

V gene: TRBV6-5
J gene: TRBJ2-7
clone size: -
D gene: TRBD2
CDR3 DNA: TGTGCCAGCAGTTCTTCCCCGGGACTAGCGGGGGGGCGGAACTTC
CDR3 protein: CASSSSPGLAGGRNF

V gene: TRBV19
J gene: TRBJ2-2
clone size: -
D gene: -
CDR3 DNA: TGTGCCATTGAAACCGGGGGGCCGAACACCGGGGAGCTGTTTTTT
CDR3 protein: CAIETGGPNTGELFF

V gene: TRBV18
J gene: TRBJ2-7
clone size: few
D gene: -
CDR3 DNA: TGTGCCAGCTCACAAGGCCGGGACACCTACGAGCAGTACTTC
CDR3 protein: CASSQGRDTYEQYF

V gene: TRBV3-1
J gene: TRBJ2-1
clone size: many
D gene: TRBD2
CDR3 DNA: TGTGCCAGCAGCCAATTAGCGGGGGGGCGTAGGAATGAGCAGTTCTTC
CDR3 protein: CASSQLAGGRRNEQFF